The clone carrying this T cell receptor (beta chain) showed up just a few times. The CDR3 is 15 residues long. Trimming at V came to 4 bases and at J to 3 bases, leaving 7 bases not matched to a gene. Germline V gene sequence: CDR1 MNHNS, CDR2 SASEGT. The data belong to a study of CD8+CD57+ T cells in acquired aplastic anemia. The template for TCR beta VDJ and CDR3 sequence profiling was genomic DNA. In TCRdb, the reads were re-called with MiXCR into one record per CDR3 protein. The sample records roughly 180,000 distinct CDR3 sequences, nearly 65% being singletons. Only patients with CD8+CD57+ cell expansion on flow cytometry were chosen for sequencing.

Material: sorted CD4+, CD8+, or CD8+CD57+ T cells (not recorded which) from PBMCs. This sequence was found in a human donor with aplastic anemia. The V and J genes are TRBV6-1 and TRBJ1-1; 8 bases match TRBD1. The DNA of the CDR3 is TGTGCCAGCAGTGTATGGACAGGGCCCCACACTGAAGCTTTCTTT. It codes for CASSVWTGPHTEAFF.